This T cell receptor (beta chain) stems from a study of cytomegalovirus exposure and HLA in healthy donors. Study results and limitations: Presence/absence results assume similar sequencing depth per donor, which may not hold. Relative to equally common others, HLA-associated TCR beta chains showed greater clonal expansion in a later analysis. TCR beta chains numbering under 200 were designated cytomegalovirus-associated.

Trimming at V came to 8 bases and at J to 5 bases, leaving 7 bases not matched to a gene. The germline V gene has CDR1 MNHNS and CDR2 SASEGT. The CDR3 runs to 14 residues. About this clone: The target antigen is unknown.

Primers for the PCR totalled 60 Vbeta and 13 Jbeta. Sequencing used immunoSEQ multiplex PCR; TCRdb keeps in-frame clones, though not all of them. Among around 79,000 clones listed, around 70% were seen once. The clonotype comes from a woman aged 40 to 55 in good health and CMV-seropositive. The rearrangement joins TRBV6-1 to TRBJ2-1, with 9 nucleotides matching TRBD1. Sequenced input: PBMCs. The CDR3, as DNA: TGTGCCAGCTTACTTGGGACAGGGAACAATGAGCAGTTCTTC. This codes for CASLLGTGNNEQFF.